Following are 24 T cell receptor beta chains from one sample sequenced in a study of long-term antiretroviral therapy in people with HIV. The libraries were made with immunoSEQ v3.0 at survey level. The assay was immunoSEQ multiplex PCR, and TCRdb's table has in-frame clones only and misses some. The table records some 20,000 clones, around 78% of them present only once. The material was unsorted PBMCs, obtained 2.2 years after starting antiretroviral therapy. The receptors were sampled from a man aged 50 to 59 with HIV.

The rearrangement links TRBV27 to TRBJ1-1; D gene uncertain. Germline V gene lookup returns CDR1 MNHEY and CDR2 SMNVEV (reference sequence). This CDR3 spans 14 amino acids. V lost 4 bases and J 1 base, leaving 10 bases between the germline ends. The CDR3 region has the DNA TGTGCCAGCAGTTCGAGCCTTCGGAACACTGAAGCTTTCTTT. Amino acids: CASSSSLRNTEAFF.

The rearrangement uses TRBV28 and TRBJ2-5; 7 positions agree with TRBD1. The CDR3 contains 16 residues. The trim removed 4 bases at V and 1 base at J, leaving 9 bases unmatched. Germline loops: CDR1 MDHEN, CDR2 SYDVKM. The DNA for the CDR3 is TGTGCCAGCAGTTCCTTACAGGGGACCGCCCAAGAGACCCAGTACTTC. It specifies CASSSLQGTAQETQYF.

This clone was seen a single time. The CDR3 coding sequence is TGCGCCAGCAGTCATGATCATGGCTACACCTTC. As protein: CASSHDHGYTF. The chain joins TRBV23-1 to TRBJ1-2, with unresolved D. TRBV23-1 is classed as an ORF, of uncertain function. CDR3 length: 11 residues. With 3 bases removed from V and 6 bases from J, the gap between germline ends came to 5 bases.

This chain joins TRBV13 and TRBJ2-7; tentatively, D is TRBD1 (6 bases). V was clipped by 4 bases and J by 5 bases, with 15 bases between them. CDR3 size: 14 residues. Germline CDR1 PRHDT, CDR2 FYEKMQ (reference sequence). The CDR3 coding sequence is TGTGCCAGCAGCTCCCCGGACAGATGGGACGAGCAGTACTTC. Translated, it gives CASSSPDRWDEQYF.

This rearrangement joins TRBV19 to TRBJ2-5, with 8 bases fitting TRBD2. The CDR3 totals 15 residues. Germline-derived CDR1 and CDR2 are LNHDA and SQIVND (reference sequence). Trimming took 6 bases from V and 2 from J; bases not matched to a gene: 8. In DNA form, the CDR3 reads TGTGCCAGTAGAGGATACGGGAGGGAACAAGAGACCCAGTACTTC. As protein: CASRGYGREQETQYF.

The V and J genes are TRBV4-3 and TRBJ2-1; D is uncertain. The length of the CDR3 is 15 residues. V was clipped by 4 bases and J by 8 bases, with 18 bases between them. Germline CDR1 reads LGHNA; CDR2 reads YSLEER. The CDR3 bases are TGCGCCAGCAGCCGCTGGACCACCTCGGGCGATGAGCAGTTCTTC. Protein product: CASSRWTTSGDEQFF.

The chain uses TRBV29-1 and TRBJ2-1, with 7 nucleotides matching TRBD2. There are 13 residues in the CDR3. The trim removed 7 bases at V and 2 bases at J, leaving 5 bases unmatched. Germline V CDR1 and CDR2: SQVTM, ANQGSEA. The CDR3 reads CSGRTRTYNEQFF. As DNA, the CDR3 is TGCAGCGGCCGGACTAGGACCTACAATGAGCAGTTCTTC.

This clone was recorded only once. The CDR3 protein is CASSQTGRGFPYEQYF. CDR3 bases: TGCGCCAGCAGCCAAACAGGACGGGGGTTTCCCTACGAGCAGTACTTC. The chain has TRBV4-3 and TRBJ2-7, with D perhaps TRBD2 (6 bases). The CDR3 spans 16 residues. V was cut by 2 bases and J by 2 bases, with 16 bases left in between. Germline CDR1 LGHNA, CDR2 YSLEER.

CDR3 DNA sequence: TGTGCCAGCAGCACGACGAGGTTCTCGTACAATGAGCAGTTCTTC. Protein: CASSTTRFSYNEQFF. This rearrangement joins TRBV11-2 to TRBJ2-1; unclear D gene. V was pared by 5 bases and J by 4 bases, with 15 bases between. The CDR3 has 15 amino acids. Looked up from germline, CDR1 is SGHAT and CDR2 is FQNNGV.

This clone is a singleton in its sample. V usage is TRBV6-4 and J usage is TRBJ2-1, with 9 nucleotides matching TRBD2. This CDR3 has 16 residues. With 5 bases clipped from V and 5 bases from J, the junction kept 10 bases outside the gene matches. The germline V gene has CDR1 MRHNA and CDR2 SNTAGT. The CDR3 sequence is CASSPLAGGPDNEQFF. The CDR3 bases are TGTGCCAGCAGTCCCCTGGCGGGAGGGCCAGACAATGAGCAGTTCTTC.

The chain couples TRBV27 to TRBJ2-7, with 10 nucleotides matching TRBD1. V lost 5 bases, J lost 6 bases, and 4 bases stayed unmatched. CDR3 size: 13 residues. Germline CDR1 and CDR2: MNHEY and SMNVEV (reference sequence). The CDR3 DNA is TGTGCCAGCAGTCGCCGGGACAGGGGCGAGCAGTACTTC. This translates into CASSRRDRGEQYF.

The chain joins TRBV2 to TRBJ1-1; D perhaps matches TRBD1 (5 bases). V was trimmed by 6 bases and J by 0 bases, leaving 8 bases between them. The CDR3 spans 13 residues. Germline values: CDR1 SNHLY, CDR2 FYNNEI. CDR3 sequence: CASRGRMNTEAFF. CDR3 sequence (DNA): TGTGCCAGCAGGGGACGCATGAACACTGAAGCTTTCTTT.

This rearrangement joins TRBV2 to TRBJ1-4; D gene uncertain. Between the trimmed V and J ends, which lost 4 bases and 10 bases, there was a span of 16 bases. Germline CDR1 SNHLY, CDR2 FYNNEI. This CDR3 is built from 14 residues. The CDR3 spells CASSAGQAAGKLFF. CDR3 nucleotide sequence: TGTGCCAGCAGTGCTGGCCAAGCAGCAGGAAAACTGTTTTTT.

In its sample, this clone was seen once. The gene calls are TRBV10-2 and TRBJ2-2; D gene uncertain. The length of the CDR3 is 11 residues. Per the germline V gene, CDR1 is WSHSY and CDR2 is SAAADI. Trimming cost V 2 bases and J 5 bases, with 0 bases left between them. The CDR3 sequence is CASSETGELFF. The CDR3 DNA reads as TGCGCCAGCAGTGAGACCGGGGAGCTGTTTTTT.

This chain connects TRBV7-8 to TRBJ1-2; D unclear. Germline lookup yields CDR1 SGHVS and CDR2 FQNEAQ. Trimming removed 1 base at V and 2 bases at J, with 8 bases between. CDR3 length: 14 amino acids. CDR3 protein: CASSLGPGNYGYTF. CDR3 DNA: TGTGCCAGCAGCTTAGGGCCAGGAAACTATGGCTACACCTTC. Complete variable domain (other parts from reference TRBV7-8 and TRBJ1-2): GAGVSQSPRYKVAKRGQDVALRCDPISGHVSLFWYQQALGQGPEFLTYFQNEAQLDKSGLPSDRFFAERPEGSVSTLKIQRTQQEDSAVYLCASSLGPGNYGYTFGSGTRLTVV.

The J gene is TRBJ2-5, the V gene TRBV19; TRBD2 matches at 10 bases. V lost 6 bases and J lost 7; bases outside the gene matches: 14. Per germline, CDR1 LNHDA and CDR2 SQIVND (reference sequence). This CDR3 has 16 residues. The CDR3 nucleotides are TGTGCCAGTAGCAACGCGGGACTAGCGATCAGAGGGACCCAGTACTTC. Encoded protein: CASSNAGLAIRGTQYF.

The rearrangement links TRBV5-4 to TRBJ1-1, with D possibly being TRBD1 (5 bases). Germline CDR1 SGHNT, CDR2 YYREEE (reference sequence). The ends were cut back, 4 bases at V and 4 bases at J, with 14 bases in the middle. The CDR3 is 14 amino acids. Written as DNA, the CDR3 is TGTGCCAGCAGCCTCAGGGAAGGGGCCACTGAAGCTTTCTTT. Protein product: CASSLREGATEAFF.

This sequence joins TRBV9 and TRBJ2-1, with D perhaps TRBD2 (6 bases). CDR3 length: 17 residues. Germline V lookup: CDR1 SGDLS, CDR2 YYNGEE. V was cut by 0 bases and J by 0 bases, with 13 bases left in between. The CDR3 bases are TGTGCCAGCAGCGTAGACGGGAGTCAAGGCTCCTACAATGAGCAGTTCTTC. This gives the protein CASSVDGSQGSYNEQFF.

The genes are TRBV27 and TRBJ2-7; D call uncertain. There are 12 residues in the CDR3. V lost 5 bases and J lost 5, with 10 bases in between. The germline V gene encodes CDR1 MNHEY and CDR2 SMNVEV (reference sequence). DNA of the CDR3: TGTGCCAGCAGTGGTAGTATCCACGAGCAGTACTTC. Its protein is CASSGSIHEQYF.

The chain links TRBV30 to TRBJ2-2; 7 bases line up with TRBD2. The CDR3 loop spans 15 amino acids. J was trimmed by 5 bases and V by 3 bases; bases with no gene match: 9. Germline V gene data show CDR1 as GTSNPN and CDR2 as SVGIG (reference sequence). CDR3 bases: TGTGCCTGGAGCGTAGACGGGGGAGGGACCGGGGAGCTGTTTTTT. Translation: CAWSVDGGGTGELFF.

The genes are TRBV6-1 and TRBJ2-7; D remains unclear. This CDR3 spans 11 amino acids. The V gene's germline CDR1 is MNHNS and CDR2 SASEGT. V lost 4 bases, J lost 3 bases, and 4 bases lay in between. The CDR3 reads CASSAYYEQYF. The CDR3 DNA reads TGTGCCAGCAGTGCCTACTACGAGCAGTACTTC.

The rearrangement links TRBV2 to TRBJ2-5, with 7 positions matching TRBD1. Germline V gives CDR1 SNHLY, CDR2 FYNNEI. Trimming took 11 bases from V and 5 from J; bases not matched to a gene: 8. The CDR3 contains 12 residues. CDR3 sequence reads: CAVQGVGETQYF. CDR3 coding DNA: TGTGCCGTTCAGGGGGTGGGGGAGACCCAGTACTTC.

This clone came up a few times. This chain uses TRBV27 with TRBJ1-2; the match to TRBD1 covers 8 bases. J gave up 3 bases and V 3 bases, and 3 bases lay outside the gene matches. The CDR3 contains 14 residues. CDR1 MNHEY and CDR2 SMNVEV come from the germline V gene (reference sequence). Written as DNA, the CDR3 is TGTGCCAGCAGTTTGGGGACAGGCTACTATGGCTACACCTTC. Its protein product is CASSLGTGYYGYTF.

V usage is TRBV4-3 and J usage is TRBJ2-7; the match to TRBD1 covers 11 bases. V lost 2 bases and J lost 7; bases outside the gene matches: 4. Germline loops: CDR1 LGHNA, CDR2 YSLEER. This CDR3 spans 14 amino acids. CDR3 DNA: TGCGCCAGCAGCCAAACGGGACAGGGGGGTGAGCAGTACTTC. This translates into CASSQTGQGGEQYF.